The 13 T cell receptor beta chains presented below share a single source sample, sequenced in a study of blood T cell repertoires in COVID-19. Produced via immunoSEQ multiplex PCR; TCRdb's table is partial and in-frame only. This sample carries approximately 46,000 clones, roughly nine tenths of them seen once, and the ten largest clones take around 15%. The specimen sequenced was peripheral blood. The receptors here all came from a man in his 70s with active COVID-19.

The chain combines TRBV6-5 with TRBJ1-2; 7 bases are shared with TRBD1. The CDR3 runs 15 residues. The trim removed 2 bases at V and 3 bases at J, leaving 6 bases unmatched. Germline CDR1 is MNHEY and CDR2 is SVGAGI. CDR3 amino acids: CASSYPNRGHYGYTF. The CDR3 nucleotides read TGTGCCAGCAGTTACCCCAACAGGGGACACTATGGCTACACCTTC.

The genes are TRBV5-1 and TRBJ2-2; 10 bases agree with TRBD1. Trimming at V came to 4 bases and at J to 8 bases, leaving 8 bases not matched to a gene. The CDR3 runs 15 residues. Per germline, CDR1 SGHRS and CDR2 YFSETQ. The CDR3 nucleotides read TGCGCCAGCAGCCTGGGACAGGGGATGTCAGGGGAGCTGTTTTTT. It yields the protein CASSLGQGMSGELFF.

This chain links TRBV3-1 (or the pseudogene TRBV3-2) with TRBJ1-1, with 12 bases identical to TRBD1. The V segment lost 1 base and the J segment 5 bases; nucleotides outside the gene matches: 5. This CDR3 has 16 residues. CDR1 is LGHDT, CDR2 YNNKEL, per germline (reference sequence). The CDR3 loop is CASSQGDRGRRTEAFF. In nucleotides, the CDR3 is TGTGCCAGCAGCCAAGGGGACAGGGGGCGAAGGACTGAAGCTTTCTTT.

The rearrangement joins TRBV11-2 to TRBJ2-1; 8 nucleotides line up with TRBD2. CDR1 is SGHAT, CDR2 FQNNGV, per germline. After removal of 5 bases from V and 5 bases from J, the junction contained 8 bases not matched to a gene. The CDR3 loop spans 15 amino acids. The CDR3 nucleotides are TGTGCCAGCAGCCCCAGGGGTAGCGGGGACAATGAGCAGTTCTTC. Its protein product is CASSPRGSGDNEQFF.

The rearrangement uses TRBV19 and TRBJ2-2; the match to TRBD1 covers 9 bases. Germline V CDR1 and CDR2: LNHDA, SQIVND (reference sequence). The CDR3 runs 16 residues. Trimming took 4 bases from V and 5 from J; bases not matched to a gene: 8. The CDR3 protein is CASSNHRDRVTGELFF. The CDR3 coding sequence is TGTGCCAGTAGTAACCACCGGGACAGGGTGACCGGGGAGCTGTTTTTT.

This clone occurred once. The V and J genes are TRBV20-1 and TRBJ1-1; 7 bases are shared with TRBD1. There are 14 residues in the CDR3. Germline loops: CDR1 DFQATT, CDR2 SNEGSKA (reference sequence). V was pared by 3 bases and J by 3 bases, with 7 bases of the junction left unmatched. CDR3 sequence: CSASGGGVDTEAFF. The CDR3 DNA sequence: TGCAGTGCTAGTGGAGGGGGCGTGGACACTGAAGCTTTCTTT.

CDR3: CASSYRGLSISEQYF. The CDR3 DNA follows: TGTGCCAGCAGTTACAGGGGCCTTTCAATTAGCGAGCAGTACTTC. The V and J genes are TRBV6-5 and TRBJ2-7, with a weak D call TRBD1 (5 bases). The length of the CDR3 is 15 residues. Germline V CDR1 and CDR2: MNHEY, SVGAGI. The V gene lost 2 bases and the J gene lost 6 bases, with 17 bases spanning the gap.

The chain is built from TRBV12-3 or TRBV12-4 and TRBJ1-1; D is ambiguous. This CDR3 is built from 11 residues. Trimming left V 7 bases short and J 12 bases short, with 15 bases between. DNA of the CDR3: TGTGCCAGCACCGTCGGGAGGGAAACTTTCTTT. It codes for CASTVGRETFF.

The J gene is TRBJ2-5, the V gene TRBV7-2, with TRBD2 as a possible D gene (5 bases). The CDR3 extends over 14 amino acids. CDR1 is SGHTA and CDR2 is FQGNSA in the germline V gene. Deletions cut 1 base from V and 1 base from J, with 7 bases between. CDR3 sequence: CASSLVASQETQYF. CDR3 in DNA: TGTGCCAGCAGCTTAGTAGCGAGCCAAGAGACCCAGTACTTC.

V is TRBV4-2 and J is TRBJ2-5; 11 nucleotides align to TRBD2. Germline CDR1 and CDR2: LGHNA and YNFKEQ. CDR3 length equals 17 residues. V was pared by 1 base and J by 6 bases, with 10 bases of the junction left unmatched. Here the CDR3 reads CASSQGLAGGPQKTQYF. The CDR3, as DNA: TGTGCCAGCAGCCAAGGTCTAGCGGGGGGTCCTCAAAAGACCCAGTACTTC.

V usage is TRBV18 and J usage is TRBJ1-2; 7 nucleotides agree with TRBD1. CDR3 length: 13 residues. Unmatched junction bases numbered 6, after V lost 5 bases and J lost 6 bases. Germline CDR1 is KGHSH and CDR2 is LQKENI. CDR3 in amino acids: CASSEDRRNGYTF. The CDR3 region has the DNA TGTGCCAGCTCAGAGGACAGGAGAAATGGCTACACCTTC.

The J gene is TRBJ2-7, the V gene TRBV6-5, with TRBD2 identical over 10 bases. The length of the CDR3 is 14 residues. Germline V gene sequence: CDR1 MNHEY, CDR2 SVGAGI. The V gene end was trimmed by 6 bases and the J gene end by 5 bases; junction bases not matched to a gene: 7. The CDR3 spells CASSPSGGADEQYF. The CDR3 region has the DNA TGTGCCAGCAGCCCCAGCGGGGGGGCCGACGAGCAGTACTTC.

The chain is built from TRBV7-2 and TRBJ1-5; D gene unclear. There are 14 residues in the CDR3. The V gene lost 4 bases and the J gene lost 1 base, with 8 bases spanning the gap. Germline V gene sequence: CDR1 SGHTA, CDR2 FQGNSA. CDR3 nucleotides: TGTGCCAGCAGCTACTGGGCAAGCAATCAGCCCCAGCATTTT. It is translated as CASSYWASNQPQHF.